The clone carrying this T cell receptor (beta chain) was detected a few times. Its antigen is not known. The gene names given are mouse names. The read finishes 1 residue shy of the CDR3 end, and the germline J gene is used to complete it. Assay used: immunoSEQ multiplex PCR; TCRdb lists only in-frame clones, some missing. The sample holds approximately 4,700 clones; roughly 32% are singletons and the top ten take approximately 8.9%. The sample belongs to a study of tissue T cells after allogeneic stem cell transplantation. General study points: Blood and spleen captured only part of the tissue TCR repertoire. Few T cell clones were shared across patients, but motif clusters showed tissue-specific shared signatures. Within patients, tissue anatomy strongly shaped TCR repertoire composition.

Time point: mouse harvest day 14 after allogeneic transplant. Mouse grafts combined 10^7 T-cell-depleted bone marrow cells with 10^6 splenic CD5+ T cells. Mice had MHC-mismatched B6 into BALB/c GVHD, sampled day 7 or 14. CDR1 GKSSPN and CDR2 SITVG come from the germline V gene. V was cut by 0 bases and J by 4 bases, with 9 bases left in between. The CDR3 covers 14 residues. The TCR sequence derives from a female BALB/c mouse given C57BL/6 T cells with graft-versus-host disease after an allogeneic hematopoietic cell transplant. V usage is TRBV31 and J usage is TRBJ1-4; tentatively, D is TRBD1 (5 bases). The specimen sequenced was skin. The sequenced part of the CDR3 DNA is TGTGCCTGGAGTCTATGGCAGGGCAACGAAAGATTATTT. This gives the protein CAWSLWQGNERLF. The full CDR3 reads CAWSLWQGNERLFF.